Described below is a single T cell receptor beta chain sequence and its context. Germline V gene data show CDR1 as MNHEY and CDR2 as SVGAGI. CDR3 size: 14 residues. With V trimmed by 8 bases and J by 4 bases, 5 bases remained unmatched. These data are taken from a study of tumor T cells in aggressive B-cell lymphoma. The data were produced by immunoSEQ multiplex PCR, yet TCRdb's version contains in-frame clones alone and is incomplete. This sample has 9,900 or so clones, with 80% to 95% found just once. The sequence came from an adult with diffuse large B cell lymphoma. This chain joins TRBV6-5 and TRBJ2-5; 12 bases match TRBD2. Sequenced input: tumor tissue. The CDR3 loop is CASAASGGVETQYF. CDR3 DNA sequence: TGTGCCAGCGCGGCTAGCGGGGGGGTAGAGACCCAGTACTTC.